This entry concerns a single TCR beta chain. The target antigen is unknown. A much larger clone sits a single nucleotide away, making a read error possible. The data originate from a study of T cells in Graves' hyperthyroidism and ophthalmopathy. General study results and limits: Ophthalmopathy was identified by the model a median around 5.9 months ahead of onset.

The CDR3 is 17 residues long. Germline loops: CDR1 MNHEY, CDR2 SVGEGT. What was amplified from RNA transcripts were TCR beta CDR3 regions. Using the HTBI primer set, a first-round RT-PCR was run on the TCR CDR3. TCRdb passed the multiplex PCR reads through MiXCR, listing each CDR3 protein once. The sample has 250,000 to 300,000 distinct CDR3 sequences; nearly 15% are singletons. Orbital computed tomography and thyroid ultrasound, together with serum TRAb and thyroxine and clinical symptoms, were used for diagnoses. Roughly 10 ml of fresh peripheral blood supplied the PBMCs. The source material was blood. V is TRBV6-2 or TRBV6-3 and J is TRBJ2-6; TRBD1 matches at 8 bases. This clonotype was obtained from a woman aged 50 to 60 with Graves' hyperthyroidism that later progressed to Graves' ophthalmopathy. The CDR3 bases are TGTGCCAGCAGTGACGTGGACAGGGTCTCTGGGGCCACCGTCCTGACTTTC. It translates to CASSDVDRVSGATVLTF.